Sequencing of this T cell receptor beta chain was carried out in a study of T-cell reconstitution after alpha-beta-depleted transplantation in children. The ends were cut back, 5 bases at V and 4 bases at J, with 19 bases in the middle. Germline V gene sequence: CDR1 SEHNR, CDR2 FQNEAQ (reference sequence). CDR3 length equals 16 residues. This clonotype occurred many times. Researchers prepared the TCRbeta library using unique molecular identifiers, the study reports. TCRdb ran MiXCR on the PCR reads and lists one entry per CDR3 protein. The sample contains 200,000 to 250,000 distinct CDR3 sequences, roughly 8% of which appear only once.

Sequenced material: PBMCs, mostly from graft donor cells, taken 180 days after TCRalphabeta/CD19-depleted stem cell transplant. This receptor was taken from a male patient younger than 18 who had a stem cell transplant for acute lymphoblastic leukemia, so the T cells may come from the graft donor. V is TRBV7-9 and J is TRBJ2-3; tentative D call: TRBD2 (6 bases). CDR3 sequence (DNA): TGTGCCAGCAGCCCCACGTCGTCAGGGAGGCCAGATACGCAGTATTTT. This gives the protein CASSPTSSGRPDTQYF.